A selection of T cell receptor beta chains follows, all from one sample in a study of radiotherapy plus CTLA-4 blockade in lung cancer. Here immunoSEQ multiplex PCR was the method, and the copy in TCRdb shows in-frame clones only, minus some. Among about 39,000 clones listed, more than 70% were seen once. The source was peripheral blood, collected from a patient treated with radiotherapy plus ipilimumab. Receptors originate from a human donor with non-small cell lung cancer that progressed on radiotherapy plus ipilimumab. The CDR3 runs from the conserved cysteine through the conserved F or W. The D gene is left open where the match is weak. Clone size appears in some rows only: once, few, many, or a class for an expanded clone.

J gene: TRBJ2-3
clone size: NA
V gene: TRBV6-6
D gene: NA
CDR3 length: 12
CDR3 protein: CASSPQTDTQYF
CDR3 DNA: TGTGCCAGCAGTCCCCAGACAGATACGCAGTATTTT

J gene: TRBJ2-2
clone size: NA
V gene: TRBV11-1
D gene: TRBD1
CDR3 length: 13
CDR3 protein: CASSWDSAGELFF
CDR3 DNA: TGTGCCAGCAGCTGGGACAGTGCCGGGGAGCTGTTTTTT

J gene: TRBJ2-1
clone size: NA
V gene: TRBV13
D gene: TRBD2
CDR3 length: 19
CDR3 protein: CASSFGLAGGVTRANEQFF
CDR3 DNA: TGTGCCAGCAGCTTCGGACTAGCGGGGGGCGTTACCCGGGCCAATGAGCAGTTCTTC

J gene: TRBJ1-6
clone size: NA
V gene: TRBV5-5
D gene: NA
CDR3 length: 15
CDR3 protein: CASSLDRVIYSPLHF
CDR3 DNA: TGTGCCAGCAGCTTGGACAGGGTTATATATTCACCCCTCCACTTT

J gene: TRBJ1-1
clone size: NA
V gene: TRBV5-4
D gene: TRBD1
CDR3 length: 14
CDR3 protein: CASSLTGDATEAFF
CDR3 DNA: TGTGCCAGCAGCTTGACAGGGGATGCCACTGAAGCTTTCTTT

J gene: TRBJ1-1
clone size: NA
V gene: TRBV2
D gene: NA
CDR3 length: 12
CDR3 protein: CASEQGNTEAFF
CDR3 DNA: TGTGCCAGTGAACAGGGGAACACTGAAGCTTTCTTT

J gene: TRBJ2-3
clone size: NA
V gene: TRBV7-3
D gene: NA
CDR3 length: 17
CDR3 protein: CASSPLFGQPGEDTQYF
CDR3 DNA: TGTGCCAGCAGCCCCCTTTTTGGGCAACCCGGTGAGGATACGCAGTATTTT

J gene: TRBJ2-7
clone size: NA
V gene: TRBV4-2
D gene: TRBD2
CDR3 length: 14
CDR3 protein: CASSQDGGVYEQYF
CDR3 DNA: TGTGCCAGCAGCCAAGATGGGGGGGTCTACGAGCAGTACTTC

J gene: TRBJ2-7
clone size: NA
V gene: TRBV6-1
D gene: NA
CDR3 length: 14
CDR3 protein: CASSPDRTSYEQYF
CDR3 DNA: TGTGCCAGCAGTCCCGACAGGACATCCTACGAGCAGTACTTC

J gene: TRBJ2-4
clone size: few
V gene: TRBV6-4
D gene: NA
CDR3 length: 13
CDR3 protein: CASSDSHGNIQYF
CDR3 DNA: TGTGCCAGCAGTGACTCACATGGAAACATTCAGTACTTC

J gene: TRBJ1-5
clone size: NA
V gene: TRBV5-1
D gene: NA
CDR3 length: 16
CDR3 protein: CASSLTGGKGNQPQHF
CDR3 DNA: TGCGCCAGCAGCTTGACGGGGGGTAAAGGCAATCAGCCCCAGCATTTT